This T cell receptor (beta chain) derives from a study of T-cell memory formation after mild COVID-19. Whole-study findings and limits: Pre-infection memory showed some responding clones, and this suggested that cross-reactive memory joined. Clones from the second wave (peaking day 37) had unconfirmed SARS-CoV-2 specificity. Mostly located in CM and EM were contracting CD4+ clones, with contracting CD8+ clones located in EMRA.

Germline lookup yields CDR1 LGHNA and CDR2 YSLEER. Trimming took off 4 bases at V and 4 bases at J, with 23 bases between the two ends. The CDR3 runs to 18 residues. One entry per CDR3 protein, called by TCRdb with MiXCR from the 5' RACE reads. The sample lists approximately 51,000 distinct CDR3 sequences; around 9.7% were seen once. This clonotype was recorded a few times. Its cognate antigen is unknown. What was sequenced was PBMCs or a T cell subset sorted from them (not recorded which). The clonotype originates from an adult woman who had mild COVID-19 (a few samples of this study predate the infection). Cell type and time point are not known. The chain employs TRBV4-3 and TRBJ2-1; D not resolved. The CDR3 DNA is TGCGCCAGCAGCCCCCAGAAGGGCACTGGTCGTTTGTACAATGAGCAGTTCTTC. It codes for CASSPQKGTGRLYNEQFF.